Here is one TCR beta chain with its context. The length of the CDR3 is 11 residues. Trimming cost V 1 base and J 6 bases, with 3 bases left between them. Germline CDR1 reads SGHAT; CDR2 reads FQNNGV. This sample stems from a study of blood T cell repertoires in COVID-19. In the study overall: Acute-phase and convalescent COVID-19 samples originated in the United States, Italy and Spain. Sources were T cells, B-cell-depleted T cells, or PBMCs; the material itself was cDNA or gDNA.

Original processing notes: Nucleated cell counts were estimated from reference gene primer amplification. Produced via immunoSEQ multiplex PCR; TCRdb's table is partial and in-frame only. Clonal size and the V and J genes are those of that table, whereas D and trimming came from the DNA. Among about 230,000 clones listed, about 84% were seen once. The rearrangement uses TRBV11-2 and TRBJ1-1; no clear D. This TCR was recovered from a woman older than 75 with acute or convalescent COVID-19. Sequencing was done on a sample of peripheral blood. In DNA form, the CDR3 reads TGTGCCAGCAGCTTAGCAGCTGAAGCTTTCTTT. Translating it yields CASSLAAEAFF.